What follows are 20 T cell receptor beta chains derived from one specimen sequenced in a study of T-cell memory formation after mild COVID-19 (dated by TCRdb to about 2021). The library was prepared using 5' RACE. The reads were generated on an Illumina NovaSeq 6000. TCRdb cleaned the public reads at Q25 with fastp, built clones with MiXCR and kept in-frame beta chains. Duplicate CDR3 protein sequences are folded into a single record with the most common DNA and genes. Recorded for this sample are around 300,000 distinct CDR3 sequences; approximately 8% of them occurred a single time. In total, the top ten clones hold around a fifth of the sample. Sequencing used PBMCs or a T cell subset sorted from them (not recorded which). The source of these receptors is a man aged 18 to 29 who had mild COVID-19 (a few samples of this study predate the infection). The sample titles of this study are shuffled in the database, so cell type and time point are left out; the donor was told from shared clones.

The rearrangement uses TRBV5-1 and TRBJ2-5; D not resolved. CDR1 SGHRS and CDR2 YFSETQ come from the germline V gene. The CDR3 loop spans 14 amino acids. The ends were cut back, 0 bases at V and 2 bases at J, with 8 bases in the middle. CDR3 DNA sequence: TGCGCCAGCAGCTTGGATCGTTCACAAGAGACCCAGTACTTC. It encodes CASSLDRSQETQYF.

The chain carries TRBV6-5 and TRBJ2-1, with 8 bases lining up with TRBD1. The germline gives CDR1 MNHEY, CDR2 SVGAGI. Losses at the gene ends were 4 bases for V and 6 bases for J; bases not matched to a gene: 8. This CDR3 has 15 residues. CDR3 sequence: CASSSHPGQGNEQFF. As DNA, the CDR3 is TGTGCCAGCAGTTCCCACCCCGGACAGGGCAATGAGCAGTTCTTC.

This clonotype was counted ten times or more. The chain is built from TRBV4-1 and TRBJ1-1; D gene ambiguous. Germline V gene sequence: CDR1 MGHRA, CDR2 YSYEKL. The ends were cut back, 7 bases at V and 5 bases at J, with 14 bases in the middle. This CDR3 contains 13 residues. The CDR3: CASTPELRTEAFF. The CDR3 nucleotides read TGCGCCAGCACCCCAGAGTTGCGGACTGAAGCTTTCTTT.

V usage is TRBV12-3 or TRBV12-4 and J usage is TRBJ2-7; perhaps TRBD2 as D (7 bases). V shed 11 bases and J shed 0 bases, with 17 bases lying between them. This CDR3 has 14 residues. In nucleotides, the CDR3 is TGTGCCTCCAGGGAGGGGGGTAGCTCCTACGAGCAGTACTTC. Translated, it gives CASREGGSSYEQYF.

The chain has TRBV7-9 and TRBJ2-5, with a weak D call TRBD1 (5 bases). The V and J ends lost 6 bases and 5 bases respectively, with 13 bases between them. Germline V gene lookup returns CDR1 SEHNR and CDR2 FQNEAQ (reference sequence). The CDR3 is 13 residues long. This CDR3 reads CASRQGGGETQYF. Written as DNA, the CDR3 is TGTGCCAGCAGGCAGGGCGGTGGGGAGACCCAGTACTTC. Based on the CDR3 plus reference TRBV7-9 and TRBJ2-5, the full variable domain is DTGVSQNPRHKITKRGQNVTFRCDPISEHNRLYWYRQTLGQGPEFLTYFQNEAQLEKSRLLSDRFSAERPKGSFSTLEIQRTEQGDSAMYLCASRQGGGETQYFGPGTRLLVL.

This chain links TRBV18 with TRBJ2-2; maybe TRBD2 (7 bases). V was pared by 5 bases and J by 0 bases, with 16 bases between. The germline V gene has CDR1 KGHSH and CDR2 LQKENI. The length of the CDR3 is 17 residues. CDR3 in amino acids: CASSSATGGTNTGELFF. The CDR3 DNA reads as TGTGCCAGCTCATCCGCTACGGGGGGCACGAACACCGGGGAGCTGTTTTTT.

The chain uses TRBV12-3 or TRBV12-4 and TRBJ1-2, with TRBD1 as a possible D gene (5 bases). The CDR3 covers 13 residues. Between the trimmed V and J ends, which lost 6 bases and 7 bases, there was a span of 15 bases. CDR3 in amino acids: CASSRDSASGYTF. The CDR3 DNA reads as TGTGCCAGCAGCCGGGACTCAGCCAGTGGCTACACCTTC.

The V and J genes are TRBV12-3 or TRBV12-4 and TRBJ2-5; tentatively, D is TRBD1 (6 bases). The V end was cut by 7 bases, the J end by 4 bases, with 16 bases between. This CDR3 contains 14 residues. CDR3 in amino acids: CASTATGQGETQYF. CDR3 in DNA: TGTGCCAGCACCGCAACAGGGCAAGGAGAGACCCAGTACTTC.

V usage is TRBV11-2 and J usage is TRBJ2-3; D is perhaps TRBD1 (5 bases). V dropped 1 base and J dropped 2 bases, with 10 bases sitting between them. CDR3 length: 15 amino acids. Germline CDR1 SGHAT, CDR2 FQNNGV. The CDR3 nucleotides are TGTGCCAGCAGCTTAGTCCAGGGCCCCACAGATACGCAGTATTTT. Protein product: CASSLVQGPTDTQYF.

This chain uses TRBV7-9 with TRBJ2-1, with D possibly matching TRBD1 (5 bases). In germline, CDR1 is SEHNR, CDR2 FQNEAQ (reference sequence). This CDR3 contains 17 residues. Between the trimmed V and J ends, which lost 5 bases and 6 bases, there was a span of 23 bases. DNA of the CDR3: TGTGCCAGCAGCCCTGGAAGGTTAGGGGTGCTGGTCAATGAGCAGTTCTTC. Amino acids: CASSPGRLGVLVNEQFF. The full variable domain, its missing parts supplied by reference TRBV7-9 and TRBJ2-1, is DTGVSQNPRHKITKRGQNVTFRCDPISEHNRLYWYRQTLGQGPEFLTYFQNEAQLEKSRLLSDRFSAERPKGSFSTLEIQRTEQGDSAMYLCASSPGRLGVLVNEQFFGPGTRLTVL.

This clonotype was observed a handful of times. This rearrangement joins TRBV7-2 to TRBJ2-7, with 15 positions matching TRBD2. Germline assignment: CDR1 SGHTA and CDR2 FQGNSA. The CDR3 spans 15 residues. V dropped 6 bases and J dropped 3; count of bases not matched to a gene: 3. CDR3 loop: CASRPGLAGGYEQYF. For the CDR3, the DNA is TGTGCCAGCAGGCCGGGACTAGCGGGGGGCTACGAGCAGTACTTC.

J is TRBJ1-4 and V is TRBV24-1; TRBD1 matches at 12 bases. Losses at the gene ends were 6 bases for V and 7 bases for J; bases not matched to a gene: 11. Germline CDR1 is KGHDR and CDR2 is SFDVKD. This CDR3 spans 17 amino acids. DNA of the CDR3: TGTGCCACCAGTCCCCGGGACAGGGGGCGCTTCCGTGAAAAACTGTTTTTT. This sequence encodes CATSPRDRGRFREKLFF.

This clonotype was counted a few times. The chain combines TRBV7-2 with TRBJ1-1; D perhaps matches TRBD1 (6 bases). The CDR3 is 13 amino acids. V was clipped by 2 bases and J by 10 bases, with 14 bases between them. Per the germline V gene, CDR1 is SGHTA and CDR2 is FQGNSA. This chain's CDR3 is CASSLYREEAAFF. The DNA of the CDR3 is TGTGCCAGCAGCTTATACAGGGAGGAGGCAGCTTTCTTT.

Points on this clonotype: Being one base from a much bigger clone, this may be a read error. The V and J genes are TRBV5-1 and TRBJ1-1; D ambiguous. The germline V gene encodes CDR1 SGHRS and CDR2 YFSETQ. The CDR3 is 13 residues long. For the CDR3, the DNA is TGCGCCAGCAGCCCCGAGGTGAACACTGAAGATTTCTTT. This sequence encodes CASSPEVNTEDFF.

The V and J genes are TRBV11-2 and TRBJ2-6; D is ambiguous. The CDR3 contains 15 residues. V lost 3 bases, J lost 0 bases, and 6 bases lay in between. Germline V CDR1 and CDR2: SGHAT, FQNNGV. CDR3 sequence: CASSFQVSGANVLTF. For the CDR3, the DNA is TGTGCCAGCAGCTTCCAGGTCTCTGGGGCCAACGTCCTGACTTTC.

The gene calls are TRBV6-2 or TRBV6-3 and TRBJ2-7; weak D call: TRBD2 (5 bases). The V end was cut by 6 bases, the J end by 3 bases, with 12 bases between. The CDR3 has 13 residues. The V gene's germline CDR1 is MNHEY and CDR2 SVGEGT. CDR3 in DNA: TGTGCCAGCAGGAATGGACTTTTCTACGAGCAGTACGTC. It codes for CASRNGLFYEQYV.

Only a few counts were recorded for this clonotype. CDR3 coding DNA: TGTGCCAGCAGCACCACTCGGGGGGCCGGGGAGACCCAGTACTTC. Its translation is CASSTTRGAGETQYF. The V gene is TRBV7-9, the J gene TRBJ2-5; D is perhaps TRBD2 (7 bases). CDR3 size: 15 residues. The germline V gene encodes CDR1 SEHNR and CDR2 FQNEAQ (reference sequence). V lost 5 bases and J lost 5, with 18 bases in between.

This clonotype was counted ten times or more. This chain uses TRBV7-2 with TRBJ1-5; no firm D call. Trimming took 3 bases from V and 0 from J, leaving 9 bases between them. Looked up from germline, CDR1 is SGHTA and CDR2 is FQGNSA. The CDR3 runs 15 residues. The CDR3 reads CASSLEVYSNQPQHF. In nucleotides, the CDR3 is TGTGCCAGCAGCTTGGAAGTTTATAGCAATCAGCCCCAGCATTTT.

This clonotype was seen repeatedly, ten times or more. This sequence joins TRBV11-2 and TRBJ1-1, with D uncertain. The germline V gene encodes CDR1 SGHAT and CDR2 FQNNGV. This CDR3 spans 14 amino acids. The V gene lost 0 bases and the J gene lost 1 base, with 6 bases spanning the gap. The CDR3 loop is CASSLEGKNTEAFF. The CDR3 region has the DNA TGTGCCAGCAGCTTAGAGGGTAAGAACACTGAAGCTTTCTTT.

The chain joins TRBV2 to TRBJ2-3; perhaps TRBD1 as D (5 bases). There are 15 residues in the CDR3. Germline V lookup: CDR1 SNHLY, CDR2 FYNNEI. V lost 5 bases, J lost 1 base, and 13 bases lay in between. Written as DNA, the CDR3 is TGTGCCAGCAGTTCACGACAGTGGGGCACAGATACGCAGTATTTT. This gives the protein CASSSRQWGTDTQYF.